This paragraph covers one TCR beta chain sequence. The antigen is undetermined. The sample is drawn from a study of vaccination and CD4 T cells after COVID-19. Whole-study context: Post-COVID sampling occurred a median around 100 days after diagnosis (range 35 to 161).

Overall study results and limits: Convalescent patients studied were relatively few, and early post-infection timepoints were absent. For convalescent patients, a median 86.3% of reactive clones surfaced exclusively after vaccination.

Sample treatment: roughly 11-day PBMC culture with coronavirus spike peptide pools or control peptides (ViraFEST assay). The CDR3 loop spans 14 amino acids. CDR1 and CDR2 (germline): ENHRY, SYGVKD. With 10 bases clipped from V and 8 bases from J, the junction kept 13 bases outside the gene matches. Sequence data for DNA of cultured CD4+ T cells were generated by the Oncomine TCR Beta short-read assay. The genomic DNA was obtained from cultured CD4+ T cells by extraction with the QIAamp micro DNA kit. One entry per CDR3 protein, called by TCRdb with MiXCR from the PCR reads. The profile shows around 19,000 distinct CDR3 sequences, roughly 37% of them singletons.

Sequences were derived from CD4+ T cells from blood, cultured in vitro, sampled before SARS-CoV-2 vaccination. The chain employs TRBV10-3 and TRBJ1-4; 7 bases match TRBD1. This clonotype originated in a human donor who received a COVID-19 vaccine. This CDR3 is CATTIGGGGEKLFF. CDR3 DNA sequence: TGTGCCACGACGATAGGGGGCGGAGGAGAAAAACTGTTTTTT.